These T cell receptor beta chains were read from a single sample in a study of cytomegalovirus exposure and HLA in healthy donors. Some clones are missing from TCRdb's copy, which holds only in-frame ones; the method was immunoSEQ multiplex PCR. The sample holds about 190,000 clones; about 80% are singletons and the top ten take approximately 2%. Input material: PBMCs. The origin of the receptors is a young woman in good health and CMV-seropositive. The CDR3 runs from the conserved cysteine through the conserved F or W. D genes are given only for firm matches. A row's size may be missing; if present it is once, few, many or a size class.

v_call	clone_size	j_call	d_call	cdr3_aa	cdr3_nt
TRBV12-5	once	TRBJ1-6	TRBD1	CASGLVLGTGISYNSPLHF	TGTGCTAGTGGTTTGGTACTAGGGACAGGGATCTCCTATAATTCACCCCTCCACTTT
TRBV29-1	NA	TRBJ2-7	TRBD2	CSVELAGGLSYEQYF	TGCAGCGTTGAACTAGCGGGGGGCCTCTCCTACGAGCAGTACTTC
TRBV7-5	few	TRBJ2-5	NA	CVRSFTGETQYF	TGTGTCAGAAGCTTCACCGGAGAGACCCAGTACTTC
TRBV5-4	NA	TRBJ2-5	NA	CASSQDSQETQYF	TGTGCCAGCAGCCAAGACAGTCAAGAGACCCAGTACTTC
TRBV19	NA	TRBJ1-2	NA	CASSITGGGYTF	TGTGCCAGTAGTATTACGGGAGGCGGCTACACCTTC
TRBV4-2	NA	TRBJ1-3	NA	CASSSREPTIYF	TGTGCCAGCAGCTCGCGTGAGCCCACCATATATTTT
TRBV28	few	TRBJ1-5	TRBD1	CASSLFSWDRVNQPQHF	TGTGCCAGCAGTTTATTTTCCTGGGACAGGGTCAATCAGCCCCAGCATTTT
TRBV5-1	few	TRBJ1-1	NA	CASSFTGNTEAFF	TGCGCCAGCAGCTTTACAGGGAACACTGAAGCTTTCTTT
TRBV19	few	TRBJ1-1	NA	CASSIRRANTEAFF	TGTGCCAGTAGTATAAGGAGAGCGAACACTGAAGCTTTCTTT
TRBV5-4	few	TRBJ1-2	NA	CASSPSREGYGYTF	TGTGCCAGCAGCCCGTCCAGGGAGGGCTATGGCTACACCTTC
TRBV2	NA	TRBJ1-1	NA	CASSEGLGRSEAFF	TGTGCCAGCAGTGAAGGGTTGGGGCGGTCTGAAGCTTTCTTT
TRBV6-4	NA	TRBJ2-1	NA	CASSVGPLYNEQFF	TGTGCCAGCAGTGTGGGGCCCCTTTACAATGAGCAGTTCTTC
TRBV7-9	NA	TRBJ2-5	TRBD2	CASSSHSGGGETQYF	TGTGCCAGCAGCTCCCATAGCGGGGGGGGAGAGACCCAGTACTTC
TRBV28	NA	TRBJ1-2	NA	CASRPPGQARGYTF	TGTGCCAGCAGGCCTCCGGGACAAGCGCGAGGCTACACCTTC
TRBV5-1	NA	TRBJ2-3	TRBD1	CASSLETTGTDTQYF	TGCGCCAGCAGCCTTGAAACGACAGGGACAGATACGCAGTATTTT
TRBV9	NA	TRBJ1-2	NA	CASSPETGLAGYTF	TGTGCCAGCAGCCCAGAGACAGGTTTGGCTGGCTACACCTTC
TRBV11-2	NA	TRBJ1-5	TRBD1	CASSQTGNQPQHF	TGTGCCAGCAGCCAGACAGGGAATCAGCCCCAGCATTTT
TRBV2	NA	TRBJ2-7	NA	CASFRLLSYEQYF	TGTGCCAGTTTTCGACTCCTCTCCTACGAGCAGTACTTC
TRBV7-3	NA	TRBJ2-1	NA	CASSLMEGYNEQFF	TGTGCCAGCAGCTTAATGGAGGGTTACAATGAGCAGTTCTTC
TRBV6-5	NA	TRBJ1-2	TRBD1	CASRRDRANYGYTF	TGTGCCAGCAGAAGGGACAGGGCAAACTATGGCTACACCTTC
TRBV7-2	NA	TRBJ2-4	NA	CASSSPKDSQLAKNIQYF	TGTGCCAGCAGCTCCCCCAAGGACAGCCAACTAGCCAAAAACATTCAGTACTTC
TRBV6-6	NA	TRBJ1-1	NA	CASSRKGELTEAFF	TGTGCCAGCAGCCGAAAGGGGGAGCTGACTGAAGCTTTCTTT